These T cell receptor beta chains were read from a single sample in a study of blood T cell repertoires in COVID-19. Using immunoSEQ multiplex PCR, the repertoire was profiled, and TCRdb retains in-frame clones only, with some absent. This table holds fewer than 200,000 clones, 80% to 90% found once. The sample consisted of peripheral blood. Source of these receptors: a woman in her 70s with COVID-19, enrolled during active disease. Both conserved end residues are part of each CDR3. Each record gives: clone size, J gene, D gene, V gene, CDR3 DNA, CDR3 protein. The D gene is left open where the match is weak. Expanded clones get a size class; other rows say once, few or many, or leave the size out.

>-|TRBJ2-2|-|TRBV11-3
TGTGCCAGCAGCTTGAGCAGGGTCCAAGGCGGGGAGCTGTTTTTT
CASSLSRVQGGELFF
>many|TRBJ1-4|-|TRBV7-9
TGTGCCAGCAGCTTAAGGGGTTCAGGTGAAAAACTGTTTTTT
CASSLRGSGEKLFF
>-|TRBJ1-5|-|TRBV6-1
TGTGCCAGCAGTGATCTCGGTCGGGGTGGGCCTCAGCCCCAGCATTTT
CASSDLGRGGPQPQHF
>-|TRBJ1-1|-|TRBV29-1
TGCAGCGCCGGATTACGGGACACTGAAGCTTTCTTT
CSAGLRDTEAFF
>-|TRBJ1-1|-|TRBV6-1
TGTGCCAGCAGTGTGATCCTTGGCCGGGGGGCCAGCACTGAAGCTTTCTTT
CASSVILGRGASTEAFF
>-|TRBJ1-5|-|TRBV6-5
TGTGCCAGCAGTTACTCGGGGGGTGACAATCAGCCCCAGCATTTT
CASSYSGGDNQPQHF
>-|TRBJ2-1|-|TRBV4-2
TGTGCCAGCAGCCAAGCTTCCAGCGGGCCGCCCTACAATGAGCAGTTCTTC
CASSQASSGPPYNEQFF
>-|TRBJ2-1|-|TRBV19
TGTGCCAGTAGCTCTATATCATCGGACAATGAGCAGTTCTTC
CASSSISSDNEQFF
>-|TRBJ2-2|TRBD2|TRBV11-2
TGTGCCAGCAACCAGGGACTAGTCCCGAACACCGGGGAGCTGTTTTTT
CASNQGLVPNTGELFF
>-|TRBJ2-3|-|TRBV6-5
TGTGCCATCAGGGGGAGGGCCGGGGAGTCAGATACGCAGTATTTT
CAIRGRAGESDTQYF
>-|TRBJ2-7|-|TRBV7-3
TGTGCCAGCAGCTTAGCAGGGGCCTACGAGCAGTACTTC
CASSLAGAYEQYF
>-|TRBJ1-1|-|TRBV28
TGTGCCAGCAGTTCCCCCCTGCTAGTAAATGAAGCTTTCTTT
CASSSPLLVNEAFF
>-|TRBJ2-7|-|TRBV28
TGTGCCAGCAGCTTACTAGCTTACGAGCAGTACTTC
CASSLLAYEQYF
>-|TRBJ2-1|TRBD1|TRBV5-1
TGCGCCAGCAGCCATCTACAGGGGAGCTCCTACAATGAGCAGTTCTTC
CASSHLQGSSYNEQFF
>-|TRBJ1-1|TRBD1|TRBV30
TGTGCCTGGAATACAGGGGGCGCCGGAGGCACTGAAGCTTTCTTT
CAWNTGGAGGTEAFF
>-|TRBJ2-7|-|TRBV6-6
TGTGCCAGCAGCCTTTTTTTGCCGGGCTCCTACGAGCAGTACTTC
CASSLFLPGSYEQYF
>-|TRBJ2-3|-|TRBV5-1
TGCGCCAGCAACCACGTCGCAGGCACAGATACGCAGTATTTT
CASNHVAGTDTQYF
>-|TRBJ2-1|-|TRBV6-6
TGTGCCAGCAGTCGATCACTGATGCCCCCCTACAATGAGCAGTTCTTC
CASSRSLMPPYNEQFF
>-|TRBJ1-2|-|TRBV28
TGTGCCAGCAGTAGAACAGCTCCTAACTATGGCTACACCTTC
CASSRTAPNYGYTF
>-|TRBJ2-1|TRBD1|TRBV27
TGTGCCAGCAGTACAGCCGGGACAGGGAACAATGAGCAGTTCTTC
CASSTAGTGNNEQFF
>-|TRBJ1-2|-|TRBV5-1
TGCGCCAGCAGCTTGGTGTCAGCGTCCCCCAACTACTATGGCTACACCTTC
CASSLVSASPNYYGYTF
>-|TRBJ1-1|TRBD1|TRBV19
TGTGCCAGTAGTCCGACAGGGGAGGTCGGAAACACTGAAGCTTTCTTT
CASSPTGEVGNTEAFF
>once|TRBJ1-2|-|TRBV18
TGTGCCAGCTCACCGAGGTCGGAAGGAGGGGCTAACTATGGCTACACCTTC
CASSPRSEGGANYGYTF
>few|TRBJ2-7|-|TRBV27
TGTGCCAGCAGCGTGCGGGAAACCTCCTACGAGCAGTACTTC
CASSVRETSYEQYF
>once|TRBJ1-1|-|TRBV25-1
TGTGCCAGCACCCAGTGGGGAGAGACTGAAGCTTTCTTT
CASTQWGETEAFF
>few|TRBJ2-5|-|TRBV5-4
TGTGCCAGCAGCCTAGGACAGCTAGAGACCCAGTACTTC
CASSLGQLETQYF
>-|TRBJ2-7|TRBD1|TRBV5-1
TGCGCCAGCAGCTCAGGACAGGGACTCGGTGAGCAGTACTTC
CASSSGQGLGEQYF
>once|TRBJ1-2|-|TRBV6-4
TGTGCCAACAAGATGAGGGCTTTATTCTATGGCTACACCTTC
CANKMRALFYGYTF
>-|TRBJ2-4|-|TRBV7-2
TGTGCCAGCAGCTTAGGTGGGGGCGTTGGCAAAAACATTCAGTACTTC
CASSLGGGVGKNIQYF
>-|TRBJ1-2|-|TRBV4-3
TGCGCCAGCAGCCCTAACCTTGGACAGAACTATGGCTACACCTTC
CASSPNLGQNYGYTF
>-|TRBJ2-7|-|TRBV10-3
TGTGCCATCAGTGGGCGGGACTCTGGGAGCTCCTACGAGCAGTACTTC
CAISGRDSGSSYEQYF
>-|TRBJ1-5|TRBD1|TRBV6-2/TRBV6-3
TGTGCCAGCAGTGATCCGGGACAGGGAAATCAGCCCCAGCATTTT
CASSDPGQGNQPQHF
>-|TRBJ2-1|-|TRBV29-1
TGCAGCGTTTTCCTCAATGAGCAGTTCTTC
CSVFLNEQFF
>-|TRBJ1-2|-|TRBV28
TGTGCCAGCAGGAGATACCTAGGACGGGAAGCTAACTATGGCTACACCTTC
CASRRYLGREANYGYTF
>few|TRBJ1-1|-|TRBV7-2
TGTGCCAGCAGCTTCCGCCGGGGGACTGAAGCTTTCTTT
CASSFRRGTEAFF
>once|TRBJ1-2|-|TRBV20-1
TGCAGTGCTTGGGGGGGAGGCTACACCTTC
CSAWGGGYTF
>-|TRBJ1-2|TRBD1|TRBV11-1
TGTGCCAGCAGCTTGGACAGGGAGGCTGGCTACACCTTC
CASSLDREAGYTF
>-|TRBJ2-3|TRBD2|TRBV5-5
TGTGCCAGCAGCTTGTTGGGGACTAGCGTCGGCACAGATACGCAGTATTTT
CASSLLGTSVGTDTQYF
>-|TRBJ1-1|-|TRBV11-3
TGTGCCAGCAGCTCCCAAGGGGACACTGAAGCTTTCTTT
CASSSQGDTEAFF
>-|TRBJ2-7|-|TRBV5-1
TGCGCCAGCAGCTTGGTTGCAGGTCCCTCCTACGAGCAGTACTTC
CASSLVAGPSYEQYF
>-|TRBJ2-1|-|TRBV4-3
TGCGCCAGCAGCCAAGATTGGGGCAGGTACAATGAGCAGTTCTTC
CASSQDWGRYNEQFF
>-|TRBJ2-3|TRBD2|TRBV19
TGTGCCAGTAGTACGCTAGCGGGGATCATGAGCGATACGCAGTATTTT
CASSTLAGIMSDTQYF
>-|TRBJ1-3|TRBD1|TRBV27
TGTGCCAGCAGCCAACAGGGGTGGGGAAACACCATATATTTT
CASSQQGWGNTIYF
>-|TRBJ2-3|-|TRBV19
TGTGCCAGTAGTTCGCAGGACAGAACCAACTACCCTAGCACAGATACGCAGTATTTT
CASSSQDRTNYPSTDTQYF
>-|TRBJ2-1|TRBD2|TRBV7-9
TGTGCCAGCAGCTTAACTAGCGGATATAACAATGAGCAGTTCTTC
CASSLTSGYNNEQFF
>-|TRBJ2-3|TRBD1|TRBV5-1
TGCGCCAGCAGCTGGGACAGTCCTAGCACAGATACGCAGTATTTT
CASSWDSPSTDTQYF
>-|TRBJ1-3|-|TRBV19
TGTGCCAGTAGTCCGAGAGGGGGCTCTGGAAACACCATATATTTT
CASSPRGGSGNTIYF
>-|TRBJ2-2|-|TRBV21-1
TGTGCCAGCAGCAGGAGTCGACAGGGGCTAAACACCGGGGAGCTGTTTTTT
CASSRSRQGLNTGELFF
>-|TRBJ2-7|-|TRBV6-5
TGTGCCAGCAGTTACCCTTGGAGCCACGAGCAGTACTTC
CASSYPWSHEQYF
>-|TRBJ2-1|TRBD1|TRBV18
TGTGCCAGCTCACGACTGGGTCCAGGGGGTCAGAATGAGCAGTTCTTC
CASSRLGPGGQNEQFF
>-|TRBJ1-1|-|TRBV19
TGTGCCAGTAGTACTGCCGCCGGGACTAAAACGGCTTTCTTT
CASSTAAGTKTAFF
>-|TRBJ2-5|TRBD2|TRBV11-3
TGTGCCAGCAACCCACGCAGCAGCGGGGGGTTCGAGACCCAGTACTTC
CASNPRSSGGFETQYF
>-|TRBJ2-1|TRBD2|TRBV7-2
TGTGCCAGCAGCTTTAGCGGGAGTCTTCACAATGAGCAGTTCTTC
CASSFSGSLHNEQFF
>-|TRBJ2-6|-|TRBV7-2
TGTGCCAGCAGCTTAGGGGGGCAAAGTGGGGCCAACGTCCTGACTTTC
CASSLGGQSGANVLTF
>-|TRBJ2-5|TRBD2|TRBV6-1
TGTGCCAGCAGTGAGAGCACTGCGGGGGGAGAGACCCAGTACTTC
CASSESTAGGETQYF
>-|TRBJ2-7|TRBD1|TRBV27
TGTGCCAGCAGTCTCCAGACAGGGAGCTCCTACGAGCAGTACTTC
CASSLQTGSSYEQYF